This record covers a single T cell receptor beta chain. This record belongs to a study of blood T cell repertoires in COVID-19. Authors' processing steps: Reference gene primer amplification gave estimated nucleated cell counts. Profiled with immunoSEQ multiplex PCR; TCRdb holds only in-frame clones, not every one. V and J calls and clone size come straight from that table; D and trimming were deduced from the DNA. The sample has 30,000 to 35,000 clones, roughly 80% seen once; the top ten hold under 4.5%. The CDR3 loop spans 13 amino acids. The V end lost 3 bases, the J end lost 6 bases, and 9 bases lay between the germline ends.

The source is a man in his fifties with acute or convalescent COVID-19. The chain employs TRBV12-3 or TRBV12-4 and TRBJ2-1; no definite D call. The sequencing sample was made of peripheral blood. For the CDR3, the DNA is TGTGCCAGCAGTTTCAGTCTTTTCAATGAGCAGTTCTTC. Its translation is CASSFSLFNEQFF.